The clone carrying this TCR beta chain was detected ten times or more. The V gene lost 5 bases and the J gene lost 4 bases, with 9 bases spanning the gap. The length of the CDR3 is 12 residues. This sample was included in a study of T-cell memory formation after mild COVID-19. TCRdb called the 5' RACE reads again in MiXCR, with one record for every CDR3 protein. The sample includes about 560,000 distinct CDR3 sequences, roughly 17% of them seen just once. The chain is built from TRBV12-3 or TRBV12-4 and TRBJ2-7; D gene uncertain. This sequence was found in an adult woman who had mild COVID-19 (a few samples of this study predate the infection). Cell type and time point are not known. The source material was PBMCs or a T cell subset sorted from them (not recorded which). In DNA, the CDR3 is TGTGCCAGCAGTGAGATCGGGTACGAGCAGTACTTC. Its protein is CASSEIGYEQYF.